This T cell receptor beta chain was sequenced for a study of cytomegalovirus exposure and HLA in healthy donors. Regarding the study as a whole: The authors later found HLA-associated TCR beta chains more clonally expanded than equally common others. The Asian-associated ancestry cluster reportedly had fewer N-insertions than the roughly 720-donor mean in a later analysis. Sequencing likely generated an artifact that appeared as a cluster of highly shared sequence variants. Another analysis was done later, and it associated approximately 15,000 TCR beta sequences with HLA alleles at 0.05 false discovery rate.

With respect to this clone: Its antigen is unidentified.

The PCR employed 60 Vbeta primers together with 13 Jbeta primers. Repertoires were generated with immunoSEQ multiplex PCR, while TCRdb's copy carries only in-frame clones and drops some. The sample contains around 190,000 clones, 60% to 80% of which appear only once. CDR1 is SNHLY and CDR2 is FYNNEI in the germline V gene. This CDR3 is built from 14 residues. The ends were cut back, 2 bases at V and 5 bases at J, with 13 bases in the middle. The source material was PBMCs. The V and J genes are TRBV2 and TRBJ2-7, with a weak D call TRBD2 (6 bases). This clonotype originated in a woman in her twenties or thirties in good health and CMV-seronegative. The CDR3 reads CASSEQGGDDEQYF. In DNA form, the CDR3 reads TGTGCCAGCAGTGAACAGGGCGGGGACGACGAGCAGTACTTC.